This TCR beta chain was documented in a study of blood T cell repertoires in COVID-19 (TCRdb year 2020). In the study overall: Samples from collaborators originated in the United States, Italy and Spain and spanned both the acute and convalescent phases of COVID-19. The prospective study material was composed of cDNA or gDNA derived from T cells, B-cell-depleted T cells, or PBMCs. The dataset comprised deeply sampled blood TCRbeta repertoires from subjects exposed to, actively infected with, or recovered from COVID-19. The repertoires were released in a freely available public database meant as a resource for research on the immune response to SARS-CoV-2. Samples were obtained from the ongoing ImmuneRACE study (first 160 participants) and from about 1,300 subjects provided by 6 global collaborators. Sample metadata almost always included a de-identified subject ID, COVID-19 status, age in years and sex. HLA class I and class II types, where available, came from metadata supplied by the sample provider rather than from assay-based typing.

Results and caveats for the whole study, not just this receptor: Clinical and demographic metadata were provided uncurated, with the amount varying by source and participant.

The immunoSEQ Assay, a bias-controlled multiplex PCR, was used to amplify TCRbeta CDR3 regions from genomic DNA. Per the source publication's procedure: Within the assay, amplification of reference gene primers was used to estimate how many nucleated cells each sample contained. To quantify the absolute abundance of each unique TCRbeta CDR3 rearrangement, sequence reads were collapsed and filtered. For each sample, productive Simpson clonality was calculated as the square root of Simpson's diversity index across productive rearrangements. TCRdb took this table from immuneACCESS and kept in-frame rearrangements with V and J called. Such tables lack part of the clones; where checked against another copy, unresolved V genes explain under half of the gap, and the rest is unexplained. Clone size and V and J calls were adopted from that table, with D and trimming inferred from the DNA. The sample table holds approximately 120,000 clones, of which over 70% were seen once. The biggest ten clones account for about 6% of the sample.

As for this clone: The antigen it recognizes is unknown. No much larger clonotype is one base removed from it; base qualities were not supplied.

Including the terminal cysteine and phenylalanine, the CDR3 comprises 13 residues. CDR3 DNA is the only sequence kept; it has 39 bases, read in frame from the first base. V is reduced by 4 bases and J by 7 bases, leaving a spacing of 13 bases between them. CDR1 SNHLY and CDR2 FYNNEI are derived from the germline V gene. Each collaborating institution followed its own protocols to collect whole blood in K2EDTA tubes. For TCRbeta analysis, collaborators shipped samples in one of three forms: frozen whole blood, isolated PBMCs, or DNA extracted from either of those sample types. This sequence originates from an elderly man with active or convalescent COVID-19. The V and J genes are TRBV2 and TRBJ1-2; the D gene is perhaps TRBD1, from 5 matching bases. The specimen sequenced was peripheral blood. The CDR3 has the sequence CASSAGQGGGYTF. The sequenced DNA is TGTGCCAGCAGTGCTGGGCAGGGCGGTGGCTACACCTTC. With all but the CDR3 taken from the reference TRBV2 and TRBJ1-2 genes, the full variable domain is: EPEVTQTPSHQVTQMGQEVILRCVPISNHLYFYWYRQILGQKVEFLVSFYNNEISEKSEIFDDQFSVERPDGSNFTLKIRSTKLEDSAMYFCASSAGQGGGYTFGSGTRLTVV.